This TCR beta chain was obtained from a study of CD8+ T cells in alopecia areata. Study in general: Patients received oral tofacitinib, 5 to 10 mg twice daily, for moderate-to-severe alopecia areata.

As regards this clone: Antigen unknown.

Reverse transcribed after extraction, RNA yielded cDNA as the sequencing template. Assay used: immunoSEQ multiplex PCR; TCRdb lists only in-frame clones, some missing. The sample yields about 130,000 clones, about 47% seen once. This CDR3 is 17 amino acids long. The ends were cut back, 2 bases at V and 0 bases at J, with 14 bases in the middle. Germline V gene sequence: CDR1 LNHDA, CDR2 SQIVND (reference sequence). Study-wide points: Sequences from scalp samples also cover resident alphabeta T cells of normal skin.

PBMC-derived CD4+ and CD8+ T cells were sorted. The material sequenced was CD8+ T cells sorted from blood, taken at week 0. The chain uses TRBV19 and TRBJ2-1; no reliable D call. The sequence came from a human donor with alopecia areata. In DNA, the CDR3 is TGTGCCAGTAGTATATCCCCAACACGGAGCTCCTACAATGAGCAGTTCTTC. Encoded protein: CASSISPTRSSYNEQFF.